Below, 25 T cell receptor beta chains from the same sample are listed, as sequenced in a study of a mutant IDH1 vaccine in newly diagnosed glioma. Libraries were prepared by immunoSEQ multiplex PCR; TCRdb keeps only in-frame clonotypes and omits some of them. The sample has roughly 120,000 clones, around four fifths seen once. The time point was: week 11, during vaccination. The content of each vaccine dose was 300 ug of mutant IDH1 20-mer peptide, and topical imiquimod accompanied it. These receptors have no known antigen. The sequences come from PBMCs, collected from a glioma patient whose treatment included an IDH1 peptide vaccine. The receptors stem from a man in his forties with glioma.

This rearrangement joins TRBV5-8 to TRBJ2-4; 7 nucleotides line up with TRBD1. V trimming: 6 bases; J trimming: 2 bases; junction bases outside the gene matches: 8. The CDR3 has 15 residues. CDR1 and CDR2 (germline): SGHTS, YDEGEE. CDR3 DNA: TGTGCCAGCACCTTAAGGGGGCCGTCCAAAAACATTCAGTACTTC. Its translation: CASTLRGPSKNIQYF.

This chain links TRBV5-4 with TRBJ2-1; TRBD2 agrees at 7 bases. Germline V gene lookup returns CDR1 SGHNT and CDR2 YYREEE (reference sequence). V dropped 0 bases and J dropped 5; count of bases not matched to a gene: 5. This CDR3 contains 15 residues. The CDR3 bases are TGTGCCAGCAGCTTGGACCGGGCGGGAGACAATGAGCAGTTCTTC. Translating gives CASSLDRAGDNEQFF. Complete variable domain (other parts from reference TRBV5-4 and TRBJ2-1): ETGVTQSPTHLIKTRGQQVTLRCSSQSGHNTVSWYQQALGQGPQFIFQYYREEENGRGNFPPRFSGLQFPNYSSELNVNALELDDSALYLCASSLDRAGDNEQFFGPGTRLTVL.

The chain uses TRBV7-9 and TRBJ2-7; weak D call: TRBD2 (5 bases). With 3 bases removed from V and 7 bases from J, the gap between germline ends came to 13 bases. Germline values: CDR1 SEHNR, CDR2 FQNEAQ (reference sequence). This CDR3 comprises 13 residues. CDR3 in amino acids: CASSFKGREEQYF. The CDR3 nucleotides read TGTGCCAGCAGCTTTAAGGGAAGGGAGGAGCAGTACTTC.

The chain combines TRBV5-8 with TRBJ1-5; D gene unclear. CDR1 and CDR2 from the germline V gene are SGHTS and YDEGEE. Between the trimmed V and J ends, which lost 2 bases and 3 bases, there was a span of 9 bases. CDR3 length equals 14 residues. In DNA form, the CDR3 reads TGTGCCAGCAGCTTTGTTGGGAACAATCAGCCCCAGCATTTT. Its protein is CASSFVGNNQPQHF.

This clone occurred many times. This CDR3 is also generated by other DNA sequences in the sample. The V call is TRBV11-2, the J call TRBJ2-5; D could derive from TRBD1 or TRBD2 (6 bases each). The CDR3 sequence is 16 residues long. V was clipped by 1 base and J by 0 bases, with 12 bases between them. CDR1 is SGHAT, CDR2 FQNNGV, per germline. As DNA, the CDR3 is TGTGCCAGCAGCTTAGGTTCCGGGGGCCACCAAGAGACCCAGTACTTC. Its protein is CASSLGSGGHQETQYF.

The CDR3 DNA reads TGTGCCAGCAGCGTAGGCGGAGCGGGATTTCCCTCCGAGCAGTACTTC. This encodes CASSVGGAGFPSEQYF. The rearrangement joins TRBV9 to TRBJ2-7, with 7 bases fitting TRBD2. This CDR3 contains 16 residues. CDR1 and CDR2 (germline): SGDLS, YYNGEE. With 0 bases clipped from V and 6 bases from J, the junction kept 12 bases outside the gene matches.

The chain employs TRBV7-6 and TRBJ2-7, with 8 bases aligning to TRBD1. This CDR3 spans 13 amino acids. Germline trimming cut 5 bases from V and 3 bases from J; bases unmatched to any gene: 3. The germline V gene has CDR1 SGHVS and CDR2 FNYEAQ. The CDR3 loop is CASSIGQGYEQYF. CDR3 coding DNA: TGTGCCAGCAGCATCGGACAGGGCTACGAGCAGTACTTC.

CDR3 loop: CASSKDTASEAFF. The CDR3, as DNA: TGTGCCAGCAGCAAAGACACAGCCTCTGAAGCTTTCTTT. The V and J genes are TRBV21-1 and TRBJ1-1; TRBD1 is the table's D call and was not checked against the DNA. TRBV21-1 is designated a pseudogene. This CDR3 is built from 13 residues.

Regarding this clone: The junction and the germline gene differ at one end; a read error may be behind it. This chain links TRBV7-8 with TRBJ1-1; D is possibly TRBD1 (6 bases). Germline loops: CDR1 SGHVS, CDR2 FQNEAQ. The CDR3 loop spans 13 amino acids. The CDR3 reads CASSLAQGPKAFF. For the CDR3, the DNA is TGTGCCAGCAGCCTAGCGCAGGGGCCCAAAGCTTTCTTT.

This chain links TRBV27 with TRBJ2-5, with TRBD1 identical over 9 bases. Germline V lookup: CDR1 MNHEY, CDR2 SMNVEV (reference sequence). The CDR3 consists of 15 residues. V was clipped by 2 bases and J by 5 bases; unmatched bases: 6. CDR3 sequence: CASSLNRGRGETQYF. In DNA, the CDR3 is TGTGCCAGCAGTTTAAACAGGGGGCGAGGGGAGACCCAGTACTTC.

CDR3 protein: CASSSRSGRLYNEQFF. The DNA of the CDR3 is TGTGCCAGCAGTTCTCGCAGCGGGAGGTTGTACAATGAGCAGTTCTTC. V is TRBV28 and J is TRBJ2-1; 9 bases line up with TRBD2. Germline trimming cut 4 bases from V and 4 bases from J; bases unmatched to any gene: 8. The CDR3 length is 16 residues. Germline CDR1 is MDHEN and CDR2 is SYDVKM.

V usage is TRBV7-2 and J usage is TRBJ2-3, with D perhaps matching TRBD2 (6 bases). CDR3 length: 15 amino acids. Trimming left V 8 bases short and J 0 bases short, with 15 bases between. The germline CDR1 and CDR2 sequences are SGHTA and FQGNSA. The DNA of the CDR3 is TGTGCCAGCCGGAGGGCGCTGGATAGCACAGATACGCAGTATTTT. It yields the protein CASRRALDSTDTQYF.

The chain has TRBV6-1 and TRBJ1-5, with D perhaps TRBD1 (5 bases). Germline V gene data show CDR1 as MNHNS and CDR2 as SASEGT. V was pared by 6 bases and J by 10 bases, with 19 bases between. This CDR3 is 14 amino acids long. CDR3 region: CASSLNDLGHPQHF. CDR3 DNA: TGTGCCAGCAGCCTCAACGATCTCGGACACCCCCAGCATTTT.

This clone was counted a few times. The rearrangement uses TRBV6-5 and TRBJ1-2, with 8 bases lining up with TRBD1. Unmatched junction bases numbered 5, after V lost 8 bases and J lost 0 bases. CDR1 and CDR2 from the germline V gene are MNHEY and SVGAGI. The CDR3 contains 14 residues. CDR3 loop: CASRQGSSNYGYTF. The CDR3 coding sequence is TGTGCCAGCCGACAGGGGAGTTCTAACTATGGCTACACCTTC.

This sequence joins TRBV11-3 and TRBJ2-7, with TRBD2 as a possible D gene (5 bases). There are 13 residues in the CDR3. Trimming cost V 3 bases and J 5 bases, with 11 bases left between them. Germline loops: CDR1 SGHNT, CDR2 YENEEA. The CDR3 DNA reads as TGTGCCAGCAGCTTGGAATCGGGGAACGAGCAGTACTTC. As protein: CASSLESGNEQYF.

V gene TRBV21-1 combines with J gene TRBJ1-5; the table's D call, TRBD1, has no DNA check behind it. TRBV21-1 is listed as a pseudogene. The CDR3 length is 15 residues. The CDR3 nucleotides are TGTGCCAGCAGCAAAGTCGCAGGGCTAGGTCAGCCCCAGCATTTT. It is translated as CASSKVAGLGQPQHF.

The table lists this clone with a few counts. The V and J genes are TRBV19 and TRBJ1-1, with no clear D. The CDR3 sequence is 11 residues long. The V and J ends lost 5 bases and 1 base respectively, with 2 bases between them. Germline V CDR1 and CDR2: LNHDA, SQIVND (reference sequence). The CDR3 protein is CASSENTEAFF. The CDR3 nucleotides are TGTGCCAGTAGTGAGAACACTGAAGCTTTCTTT.

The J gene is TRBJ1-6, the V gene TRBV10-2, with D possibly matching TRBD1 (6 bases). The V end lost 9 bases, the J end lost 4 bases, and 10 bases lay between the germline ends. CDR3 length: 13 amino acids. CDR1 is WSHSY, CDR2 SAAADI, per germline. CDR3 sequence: CASTGTYNSPLHF. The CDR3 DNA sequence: TGCGCCAGTACAGGGACTTATAATTCACCCCTCCACTTT.

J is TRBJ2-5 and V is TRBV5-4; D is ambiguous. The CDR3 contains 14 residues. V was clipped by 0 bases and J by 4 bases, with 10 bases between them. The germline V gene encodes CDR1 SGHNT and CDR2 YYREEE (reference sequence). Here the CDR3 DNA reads TGTGCCAGCAGCTTGGGTCAGCAAAGAGAGACCCAGTACTTC. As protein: CASSLGQQRETQYF.

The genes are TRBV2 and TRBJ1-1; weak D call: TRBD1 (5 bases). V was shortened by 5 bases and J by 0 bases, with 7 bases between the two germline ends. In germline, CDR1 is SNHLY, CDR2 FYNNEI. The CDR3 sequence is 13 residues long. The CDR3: CASSSQVNTEAFF. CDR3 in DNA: TGTGCCAGCAGTTCACAGGTGAACACTGAAGCTTTCTTT.

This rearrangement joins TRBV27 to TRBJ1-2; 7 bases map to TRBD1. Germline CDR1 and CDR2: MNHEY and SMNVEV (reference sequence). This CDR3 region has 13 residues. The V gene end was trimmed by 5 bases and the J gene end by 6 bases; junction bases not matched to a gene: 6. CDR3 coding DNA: TGTGCCAGCAGTCCCCAGGGGGTACATGGCTACACCTTC. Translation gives CASSPQGVHGYTF.

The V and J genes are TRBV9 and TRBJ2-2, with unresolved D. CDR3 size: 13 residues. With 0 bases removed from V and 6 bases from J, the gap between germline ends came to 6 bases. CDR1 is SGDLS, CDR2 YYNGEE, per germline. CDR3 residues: CASSVEVAGELFF. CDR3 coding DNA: TGTGCCAGCAGCGTAGAAGTTGCCGGGGAGCTGTTTTTT.

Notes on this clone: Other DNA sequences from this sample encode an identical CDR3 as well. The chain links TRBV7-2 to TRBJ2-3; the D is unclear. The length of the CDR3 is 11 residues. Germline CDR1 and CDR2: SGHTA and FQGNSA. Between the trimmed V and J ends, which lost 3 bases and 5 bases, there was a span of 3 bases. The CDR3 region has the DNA TGTGCCAGCAGCTTGAAAGATACGCAGTATTTT. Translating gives CASSLKDTQYF. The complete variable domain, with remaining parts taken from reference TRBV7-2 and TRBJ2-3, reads GAGVSQSPSNKVTEKGKDVELRCDPISGHTALYWYRQSLGQGLEFLIYFQGNSAPDKSGLPSDRFSAERTGGSVSTLTIQRTQQEDSAVYLCASSLKDTQYFGPGTRLTVL.

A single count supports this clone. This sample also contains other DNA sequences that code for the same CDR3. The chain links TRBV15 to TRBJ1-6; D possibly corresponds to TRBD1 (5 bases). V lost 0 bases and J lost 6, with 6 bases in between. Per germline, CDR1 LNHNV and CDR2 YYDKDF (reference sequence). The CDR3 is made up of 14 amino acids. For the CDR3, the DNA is TGTGCCACCAGCAGAGACAGGGTTAATTCACCCCTCCACTTT. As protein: CATSRDRVNSPLHF.

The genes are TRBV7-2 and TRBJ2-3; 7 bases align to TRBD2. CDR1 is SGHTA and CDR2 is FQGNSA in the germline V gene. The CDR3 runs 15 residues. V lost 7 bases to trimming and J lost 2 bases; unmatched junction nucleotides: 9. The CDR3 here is CASTQPSGFTDTQYF. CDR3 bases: TGTGCCAGCACCCAGCCTAGCGGATTCACAGATACGCAGTATTTT.